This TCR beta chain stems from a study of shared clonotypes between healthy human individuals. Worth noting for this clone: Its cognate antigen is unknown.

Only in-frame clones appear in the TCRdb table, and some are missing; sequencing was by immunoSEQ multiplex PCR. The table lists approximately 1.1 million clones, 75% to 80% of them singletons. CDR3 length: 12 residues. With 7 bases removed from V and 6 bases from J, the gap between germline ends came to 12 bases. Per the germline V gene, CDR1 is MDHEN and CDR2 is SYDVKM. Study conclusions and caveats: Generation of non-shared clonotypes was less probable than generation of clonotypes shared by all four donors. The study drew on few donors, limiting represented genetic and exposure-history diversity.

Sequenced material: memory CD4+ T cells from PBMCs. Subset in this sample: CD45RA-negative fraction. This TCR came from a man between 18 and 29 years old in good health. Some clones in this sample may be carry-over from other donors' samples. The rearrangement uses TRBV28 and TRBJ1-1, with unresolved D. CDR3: CASTNNRPEAFF. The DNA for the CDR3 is TGTGCCAGCACCAATAATCGGCCTGAAGCTTTCTTT.